This record looks at one TCR beta chain sequence and its context. Antigen specificity is unknown. With 2 bases clipped from V and 7 bases from J, the junction kept 11 bases outside the gene matches. Germline V CDR1 and CDR2: MDHEN, SYDVKM. There are 18 residues in the CDR3. Purities over 95% were achieved in all sorted populations. The whole isolated RNA underwent reverse transcription, so sequencing captured expressed TCRB transcripts. Profiled with immunoSEQ multiplex PCR; TCRdb holds only in-frame clones, not every one. Of a few hundred thousand clones in the sample, roughly 30% were seen once. The sample originates from a study of beta chain features in type 1 diabetes. Points from the study as a whole: Naive, central memory and Treg TCRB repertoires appeared more alike in patients than in healthy donors. Researchers caution that PCR might favor shorter templates, equally among patients and controls.

This TCR came from a man younger than 40 in good health. V usage is TRBV28 and J usage is TRBJ2-3; 14 nucleotides align to TRBD2. The sequenced sample consisted of central memory CD4+ T cells from blood. The CDR3 loop is CASSLQGLAGEGENTQYF. Written as DNA, the CDR3 is TGTGCCAGCAGTTTACAGGGACTAGCGGGAGAGGGCGAGAATACGCAGTATTTT.